Below, one T cell receptor beta chain is given with its context. Its antigen is unknown. CD4+CD25+CD127- Tregs, CD4+CD25- non-Tregs, CD4 and CD8 cells were sorted. This specimen comes from a study of Tregs in tolerant kidney transplant recipients. Turning to the study itself: Mixed chimerism was transient after nonmyeloablative marrow transplants from related graft donors.

Study findings and constraints: For some patients, primers changed over time, blocking nucleotide-level comparison.

Libraries were prepared by immunoSEQ multiplex PCR; TCRdb keeps only in-frame clonotypes and omits some of them. The specimen's table records some 52,000 clones. The sequencing used CD4+ T cells from blood, collected before the transplant. The clonotype comes from a human donor who received a combined kidney and bone marrow transplant.

The CDR3 DNA, read in part, is TGCGCCAGCAGCTCACTAGCGGGAGCGGGGAATGAG. Its protein product is CASSSLAGAGNE. The CDR3 as a whole reads CASSSLAGAGNEQFF. V and J are TRBV5-1 and TRBJ2-1; 11 positions agree with TRBD2. The CDR3 end lies 3 residues beyond the end of the read and is filled in from the germline J gene. Germline-derived CDR1 and CDR2 are SGHRS and YFSETQ. V shed 3 bases, J shed 7 bases, and the junction held 6 bases outside the gene matches. There are 15 residues in the CDR3.